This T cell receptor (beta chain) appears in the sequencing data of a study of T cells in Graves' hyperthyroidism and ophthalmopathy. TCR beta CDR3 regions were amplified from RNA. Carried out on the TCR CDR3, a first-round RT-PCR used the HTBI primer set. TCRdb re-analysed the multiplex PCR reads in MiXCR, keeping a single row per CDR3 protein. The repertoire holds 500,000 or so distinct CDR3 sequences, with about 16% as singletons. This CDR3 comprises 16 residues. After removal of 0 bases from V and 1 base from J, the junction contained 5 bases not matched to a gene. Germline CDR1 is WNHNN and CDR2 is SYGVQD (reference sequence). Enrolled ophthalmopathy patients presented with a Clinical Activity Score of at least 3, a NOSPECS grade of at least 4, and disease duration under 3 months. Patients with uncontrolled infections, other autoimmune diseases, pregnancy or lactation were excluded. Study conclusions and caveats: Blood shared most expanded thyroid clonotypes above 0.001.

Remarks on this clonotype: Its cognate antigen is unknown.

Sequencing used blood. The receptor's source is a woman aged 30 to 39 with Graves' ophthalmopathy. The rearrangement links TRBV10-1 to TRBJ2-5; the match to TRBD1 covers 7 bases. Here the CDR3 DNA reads TGCGCCAGCAGTGAGTCGACCCGGGACAGCCAAGAGACCCAGTACTTC. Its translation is CASSESTRDSQETQYF.